This TCR beta chain is drawn from a study of shared T cell receptors in the human thymus. Repertoires were generated with immunoSEQ multiplex PCR, while TCRdb's copy carries only in-frame clones and drops some. The sample carries 540,000 or so clones, 75% to 80% recorded once. The germline gives CDR1 MNHEY, CDR2 SVGAGI. CDR3 length equals 16 residues. The J segment lost 0 bases and the V segment lost 4 bases, leaving 5 bases of the junction unmatched. This clone showed up just a few times. The sample was also linked to a second study, of human thymus T cells.

The J gene is TRBJ1-3, the V gene TRBV6-5; 8 bases agree with TRBD1. The receptor was derived from a boy under three years old with a congenital heart defect. Sequencing was performed on thymocytes. Here the CDR3 DNA reads TGTGCCAGCAGTTCCGAAACAGGGGGCTCTGGAAACACCATATATTTT. This codes for CASSSETGGSGNTIYF.